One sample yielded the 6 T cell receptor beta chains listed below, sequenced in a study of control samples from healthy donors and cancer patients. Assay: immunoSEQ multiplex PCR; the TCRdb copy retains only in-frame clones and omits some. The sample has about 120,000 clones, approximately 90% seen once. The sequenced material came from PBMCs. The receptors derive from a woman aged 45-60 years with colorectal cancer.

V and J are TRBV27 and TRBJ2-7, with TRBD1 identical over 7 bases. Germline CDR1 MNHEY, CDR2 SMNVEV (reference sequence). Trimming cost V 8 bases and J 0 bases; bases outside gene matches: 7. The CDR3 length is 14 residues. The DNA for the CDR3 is TGTGCCAGCGCCGGGGACAGATTCTCCTACGAGCAGTACTTC. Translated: CASAGDRFSYEQYF.

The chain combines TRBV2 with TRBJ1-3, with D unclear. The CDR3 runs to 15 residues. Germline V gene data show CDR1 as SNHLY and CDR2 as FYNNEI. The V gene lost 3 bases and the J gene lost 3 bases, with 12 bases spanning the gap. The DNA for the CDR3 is TGTGCCAGCAGTGATGGATTGGGGATTGGAAACACCATATATTTT. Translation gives CASSDGLGIGNTIYF.

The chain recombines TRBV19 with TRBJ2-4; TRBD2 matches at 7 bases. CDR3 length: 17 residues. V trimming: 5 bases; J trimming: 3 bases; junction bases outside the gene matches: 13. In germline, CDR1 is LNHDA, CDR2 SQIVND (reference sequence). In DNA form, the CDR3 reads TGTGCCAGTAGTGGGGGGTACCGTGGGGAGGGCAAAAACATTCAGTACTTC. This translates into CASSGGYRGEGKNIQYF.

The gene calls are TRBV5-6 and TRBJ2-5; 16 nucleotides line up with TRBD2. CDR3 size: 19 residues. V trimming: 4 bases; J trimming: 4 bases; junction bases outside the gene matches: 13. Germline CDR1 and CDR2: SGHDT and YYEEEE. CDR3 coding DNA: TGTGCCAGCAGCCCCCCTCCGGGACTAGCGGGGGGGCTCGTAGAGACCCAGTACTTC. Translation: CASSPPPGLAGGLVETQYF.

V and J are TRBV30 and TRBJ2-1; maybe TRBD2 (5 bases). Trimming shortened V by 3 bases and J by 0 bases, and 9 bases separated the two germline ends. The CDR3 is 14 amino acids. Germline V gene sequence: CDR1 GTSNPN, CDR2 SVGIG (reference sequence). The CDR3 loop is CAWRSGISYNEQFF. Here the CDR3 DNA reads TGTGCCTGGAGGTCCGGGATCTCCTACAATGAGCAGTTCTTC.

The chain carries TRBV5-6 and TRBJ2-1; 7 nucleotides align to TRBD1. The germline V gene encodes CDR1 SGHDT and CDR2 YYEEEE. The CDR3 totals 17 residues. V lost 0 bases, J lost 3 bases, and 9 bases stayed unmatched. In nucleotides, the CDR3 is TGTGCCAGCAGCTTGGATTATGCCGGGACAGTCTACAATGAGCAGTTCTTC. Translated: CASSLDYAGTVYNEQFF. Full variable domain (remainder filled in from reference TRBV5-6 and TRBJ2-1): DAGVTQSPTHLIKTRGQQVTLRCSPKSGHDTVSWYQQALGQGPQFIFQYYEEEERQRGNFPDRFSGHQFPNYSSELNVNALLLGDSALYLCASSLDYAGTVYNEQFFGPGTRLTVL.